Listed below are T cell receptor beta chains from one sample, sequenced in a study of blood T cell repertoires in COVID-19. Produced via immunoSEQ multiplex PCR; TCRdb's table is partial and in-frame only. The sample contains hundreds of thousands of clones, 80% to 90% of which appear only once. The sequenced sample consisted of peripheral blood. These receptors originate from a man in his forties or fifties with COVID-19, enrolled during active disease. CDR3s include the opening cysteine and the closing phenylalanine or tryptophan. Each record gives: D gene, V gene, J gene, clone size, CDR3 protein, CDR3 DNA. The D gene is left open where the match is weak. Clone size is shown for a subset of rows, as once, few, many or a class of expanded clone.

d_call: .; v_call: TRBV11-2; j_call: TRBJ2-2; clone_size: .; cdr3_aa: CASSPRQADNTGELFF; cdr3_nt: TGTGCCAGCAGCCCCCGACAGGCTGATAACACCGGGGAGCTGTTTTTT
d_call: TRBD1; v_call: TRBV6-5; j_call: TRBJ1-2; clone_size: .; cdr3_aa: CASRDRDSLGYTF; cdr3_nt: TGTGCCAGCAGGGACAGGGATTCGTTGGGCTACACCTTC
d_call: TRBD2; v_call: TRBV6-4; j_call: TRBJ2-7; clone_size: .; cdr3_aa: CASSDLAGEGEQYF; cdr3_nt: TGTGCCAGCAGTGACCTAGCGGGAGAGGGCGAGCAGTACTTC
d_call: .; v_call: TRBV19; j_call: TRBJ2-3; clone_size: .; cdr3_aa: CASSIMRLAGPDTQYF; cdr3_nt: TGTGCCAGTAGTATAATGAGGTTGGCCGGCCCAGATACGCAGTATTTT
d_call: TRBD2; v_call: TRBV2; j_call: TRBJ2-7; clone_size: few; cdr3_aa: CASSREGYEQYF; cdr3_nt: TGTGCCAGCAGCCGGGAGGGCTACGAGCAGTACTTC
d_call: TRBD2; v_call: TRBV6-1; j_call: TRBJ2-3; clone_size: .; cdr3_aa: CASSDASGGLTQYF; cdr3_nt: TGTGCCAGCAGTGACGCTAGCGGGGGACTTACGCAGTATTTT
d_call: .; v_call: TRBV15; j_call: TRBJ2-7; clone_size: .; cdr3_aa: CATSRDRRGEQYF; cdr3_nt: TGTGCCACCAGCAGAGACCGACGGGGCGAGCAGTACTTC
d_call: .; v_call: TRBV6-5; j_call: TRBJ1-2; clone_size: .; cdr3_aa: CASSPTGGTFGYTF; cdr3_nt: TGTGCCAGCAGCCCGACAGGAGGTACTTTTGGCTACACCTTC
d_call: TRBD1; v_call: TRBV7-7; j_call: TRBJ2-7; clone_size: once; cdr3_aa: CASSLRQGAYEQYF; cdr3_nt: TGTGCTAGCAGCCTAAGACAGGGGGCCTACGAGCAGTACTTC
d_call: .; v_call: TRBV30; j_call: TRBJ1-5; clone_size: .; cdr3_aa: CAWSGNSNQPQHF; cdr3_nt: TGTGCCTGGAGCGGGAATAGCAATCAGCCCCAGCATTTT
d_call: .; v_call: TRBV7-8; j_call: TRBJ1-2; clone_size: .; cdr3_aa: CASSLSDYGYTF; cdr3_nt: TGTGCCAGCAGCTTATCAGACTATGGCTACACCTTC
d_call: TRBD1; v_call: TRBV28; j_call: TRBJ1-5; clone_size: .; cdr3_aa: CASKKAGTGLNQPQHF; cdr3_nt: TGTGCCAGCAAAAAGGCCGGGACAGGGCTAAATCAGCCCCAGCATTTT
d_call: TRBD1; v_call: TRBV27; j_call: TRBJ2-7; clone_size: .; cdr3_aa: CASAWDRGPYEQYF; cdr3_nt: TGTGCCAGTGCCTGGGACAGGGGGCCGTACGAGCAGTACTTC
d_call: TRBD1; v_call: TRBV6-6; j_call: TRBJ1-2; clone_size: once; cdr3_aa: CASSRDRDRAGHGYTF; cdr3_nt: TGTGCCAGCAGTCGGGATCGGGACAGGGCGGGGCATGGCTACACCTTC
d_call: TRBD1; v_call: TRBV5-1; j_call: TRBJ2-5; clone_size: .; cdr3_aa: CASSTGQGQETQYF; cdr3_nt: TGCGCCAGCAGCACCGGACAGGGTCAAGAGACCCAGTACTTC